Detailed here is one T cell receptor beta chain. The sample providers were healthy Caucasian people from Russia, aged about 6 to 90. The V gene end was trimmed by 4 bases and the J gene end by 18 bases; junction bases not matched to a gene: 17. Germline lookup yields CDR1 ENHRY and CDR2 SYGVKD. The CDR3 extends over 15 amino acids. The sample belongs to a study of blood T cells in healthy people across ages. The second PCR ran about 6 to 12 cycles with a sample-barcoded 5' primer and J-beta primers. TCRdb reanalysed the 5' RACE reads using MiXCR and keeps one entry per CDR3 protein. Of just over 1 million distinct CDR3 sequences in the sample, under 55% were seen once.

This clonotype was obtained from a woman in her sixties in good health. The chain combines TRBV10-3 with TRBJ1-6, with 8 positions matching TRBD1. Sequenced input: blood. The CDR3 nucleotides are TGTGCCATCAGTGGGCAGGGGGCCGACAATTCATCCCCCCACTTT. It codes for CAISGQGADNSSPHF.